The next 11 T cell receptor beta chains were all read from a single sample in a study of shared clonotypes between healthy human individuals. TCRdb's copy holds only in-frame clones and misses some; the assay was immunoSEQ multiplex PCR. The sample includes 560,000 or so clones, about 96% of them seen just once. Naive CD8 cells comprised CD45RO-negative, CCR7-positively selected cells, excluding terminally differentiated effector memory CD45RA+ cells. The sequenced sample was naive CD8+ T cells sorted from blood. The source of these receptors is a woman aged 25 to 39 in good health.

This clone appeared a few times. The chain uses TRBV19 and TRBJ1-1, with D maybe TRBD1 (6 bases). V was pared by 5 bases and J by 1 base, with 17 bases between. Looked up from germline, CDR1 is LNHDA and CDR2 is SQIVND (reference sequence). CDR3 length: 16 amino acids. The CDR3 region has the DNA TGTGCCAGTAGTTTTTGGACAGCCACCCCGAACACTGAAGCTTTCTTT. Protein product: CASSFWTATPNTEAFF.

The rearrangement joins TRBV19 to TRBJ2-1; no firm D call. Trimming pared 5 bases from V and 3 bases from J, leaving 14 bases between. The germline V gene has CDR1 LNHDA and CDR2 SQIVND (reference sequence). CDR3 length equals 15 residues. Written as DNA, the CDR3 is TGTGCCAGTAGTGGAGTAACCCAAGTCTACAATGAGCAGTTCTTC. Its protein product is CASSGVTQVYNEQFF.

The V call is TRBV19, the J call TRBJ2-1; D unclear. The V end lost 0 bases, the J end lost 6 bases, and 9 bases lay between the germline ends. CDR3 length equals 14 residues. Germline CDR1 is LNHDA and CDR2 is SQIVND (reference sequence). CDR3: CASSIDLSGNEQFF. The CDR3 DNA reads as TGTGCCAGTAGTATAGATCTTTCGGGCAATGAGCAGTTCTTC.

The V gene is TRBV13, the J gene TRBJ2-7; no clear D. There are 13 residues in the CDR3. Trimming left V 5 bases short and J 3 bases short, with 11 bases between. CDR1 is PRHDT, CDR2 FYEKMQ, per germline (reference sequence). The CDR3 nucleotides are TGTGCCAGCAGCCCGCCGGCGGTCTACGAGCAGTACTTC. It is translated as CASSPPAVYEQYF.

CDR3 sequence (DNA): TGTGCCAGCAGCCGAGGACAGGACTCCTACGAGCAGTACTTC. Amino acids: CASSRGQDSYEQYF. The rearrangement links TRBV7-9 to TRBJ2-7, with 7 bases aligning to TRBD1. Germline CDR1 SEHNR, CDR2 FQNEAQ (reference sequence). CDR3 length: 14 residues. V dropped 5 bases and J dropped 0; count of bases not matched to a gene: 4.

This clone was seen a single time. The V and J genes are TRBV7-2 and TRBJ1-1; D gene ambiguous. CDR1 and CDR2 (germline): SGHTA, FQGNSA. The V gene lost 1 base and the J gene lost 5 bases, with 11 bases spanning the gap. The CDR3 consists of 14 residues. Written as DNA, the CDR3 is TGTGCCAGCAGCTTAGAGTTAGGGTGGACTGAAGCTTTCTTT. Residues: CASSLELGWTEAFF.

The chain uses TRBV9 and TRBJ1-2; D is uncertain. V was cut by 1 base and J by 0 bases, with 10 bases left in between. This CDR3 contains 15 residues. Germline V gives CDR1 SGDLS, CDR2 YYNGEE. CDR3 loop: CASSVFPVANYGYTF. The DNA of the CDR3 is TGTGCCAGCAGCGTATTCCCAGTAGCTAACTATGGCTACACCTTC.

V and J are TRBV7-9 and TRBJ2-3; 14 bases line up with TRBD2. V lost 5 bases to trimming and J lost 6 bases; unmatched junction nucleotides: 4. The CDR3 consists of 15 residues. The germline V gene encodes CDR1 SEHNR and CDR2 FQNEAQ (reference sequence). CDR3 protein: CASSPGTSGSDTQYF. The CDR3 nucleotides are TGTGCCAGCAGCCCAGGGACTAGCGGGAGTGATACGCAGTATTTT.

J is TRBJ2-7 and V is TRBV7-3, with 9 bases lining up with TRBD1. The CDR3 extends over 14 amino acids. Looked up from germline, CDR1 is SGHTA and CDR2 is FQGTGA. The ends lost 7 bases at V and 2 bases at J; junction bases unmatched: 6. Here the CDR3 DNA reads TGTGCCAGCATAAATCGGGACAGGGCCTACGAGCAGTACTTC. This encodes CASINRDRAYEQYF. Drawing the rest from reference TRBV7-3 and TRBJ2-7, the complete variable domain is GAGVSQTPSNKVTEKGKYVELRCDPISGHTALYWYRQSLGQGPEFLIYFQGTGAADDSGLPNDRFFAVRPEGSVSTLKIQRTERGDSAVYLCASINRDRAYEQYFGPGTRLTVT.

The gene calls are TRBV15 and TRBJ1-5; 9 bases are shared with TRBD1. The CDR3 totals 14 residues. Trimming took 4 bases from V and 7 from J; bases not matched to a gene: 5. CDR1 LNHNV and CDR2 YYDKDF come from the germline V gene (reference sequence). The CDR3 sequence: CATSTTGGYQPQHF. Written as DNA, the CDR3 is TGTGCCACCAGCACGACAGGGGGATACCAGCCCCAGCATTTT.

The rearrangement links TRBV6-5 to TRBJ2-7; D may be TRBD2 (6 bases). Germline loops: CDR1 MNHEY, CDR2 SVGAGI. V shed 6 bases and J shed 5 bases, with 17 bases lying between them. This CDR3 is built from 14 residues. As DNA, the CDR3 is TGTGCCAGCAGGGAACGCGGGGCCCCCAACGAGCAGTACTTC. Protein product: CASRERGAPNEQYF.